The 25 T cell receptor beta chains presented below share a single source sample, sequenced in a study of response to subunit inactivated influenza vaccine. TCRdb ran MiXCR on the RT-PCR reads and lists one entry per CDR3 protein. The data show roughly 550,000 distinct CDR3 sequences, with under 30% seen just once and 2.5% to 3% held by the top ten. This sample also appeared in a second study, on T cells expressing NK-cell markers. That study adds: Scientists made TCR beta cDNA using 5'RACE template switching with UMIs.

The input for sequencing was CD4+ T cells sorted from PBMCs, taken roughly 12 days after vaccination. Source of these receptors: a man in his forties or fifties who received an inactivated influenza vaccine.

The rearrangement links TRBV6-1 to TRBJ2-1; no clear D gene. V lost 3 bases to trimming and J lost 3 bases, with 6 bases between them. This CDR3 is built from 13 residues. The germline CDR1 and CDR2 sequences are MNHNS and SASEGT. CDR3 protein: CASSDGFYNEQFF. CDR3 sequence (DNA): TGTGCCAGCAGTGACGGATTCTACAATGAGCAGTTCTTC.

The genes are TRBV12-3 or TRBV12-4 and TRBJ2-5, with TRBD2 identical over 8 bases. The CDR3 loop spans 16 amino acids. The V gene end was trimmed by 7 bases and the J gene end by 5 bases; junction bases not matched to a gene: 15. CDR3 bases: TGTGCCAGCACCCCGGGTCTAGCGGGCCGCCCGGAGACCCAGTACTTC. It specifies CASTPGLAGRPETQYF.

This clonotype occurred many times. This chain joins TRBV29-1 and TRBJ1-5, with D hard to call. This CDR3 is 14 amino acids long. With 4 bases removed from V and 0 bases from J, the gap between germline ends came to 10 bases. Looked up from germline, CDR1 is SQVTM and CDR2 is ANQGSEA. The CDR3 here is CSVAPTDSNQPQHF. The CDR3 nucleotides read TGCAGCGTTGCTCCTACGGATAGCAATCAGCCCCAGCATTTT.

This clonotype occurred a few times. The chain is built from TRBV11-1 and TRBJ2-3; TRBD2 aligns across 7 bases. Germline CDR1 SGHAT, CDR2 FQDESV (reference sequence). The V segment lost 6 bases and the J segment 3 bases; nucleotides outside the gene matches: 18. The CDR3 consists of 18 residues. CDR3 bases: TGTGCCAGCAGGATTACCCGGGACGGGGAGGGTGTTACAGATACGCAGTATTTT. Encoded protein: CASRITRDGEGVTDTQYF.

This clonotype was detected only a few times. The chain couples TRBV29-1 to TRBJ2-3; no clear D. The V gene lost 4 bases and the J gene lost 3 bases, with 8 bases spanning the gap. CDR1 is SQVTM, CDR2 ANQGSEA, per germline. This CDR3 is 12 amino acids long. CDR3 amino acids: CSVGVGTDTQYF. Written as DNA, the CDR3 is TGCAGCGTTGGAGTGGGGACAGATACGCAGTATTTT.

This clonotype was seen repeatedly, ten times or more. The V gene is TRBV24-1, the J gene TRBJ2-2, with TRBD1 matching over 7 bases. This CDR3 is built from 15 residues. From germline, CDR1 is KGHDR and CDR2 SFDVKD. The ends lost 4 bases at V and 3 bases at J; junction bases unmatched: 4. This CDR3 is CATSEATGYTGELFF. The CDR3 DNA sequence: TGTGCCACCAGTGAGGCGACAGGGTACACCGGGGAGCTGTTTTTT.

This clonotype was counted between two and nine times. The rearrangement joins TRBV4-1 to TRBJ2-7; TRBD2 aligns across 12 bases. V lost 0 bases to trimming and J lost 8 bases; unmatched junction nucleotides: 5. Germline V CDR1 and CDR2: MGHRA, YSYEKL. This CDR3 spans 15 amino acids. CDR3 bases: TGCGCCAGCAGCCAAGACTCTAGCGGGGGGGTTCAGCAGTACTTC. Amino acids: CASSQDSSGGVQQYF.

The rearrangement uses TRBV7-2 and TRBJ2-1; D uncertain. V lost 4 bases to trimming and J lost 10 bases, with 14 bases between them. The CDR3 spans 13 residues. Germline V lookup: CDR1 SGHTA, CDR2 FQGNSA. The CDR3 nucleotides are TGTGCCAGCAGCTCCCTAGACGCCGGCGAGCAGTTCTTC. It encodes CASSSLDAGEQFF.

Only a few counts were recorded for this clonotype. The chain carries TRBV9 and TRBJ2-3; D may be TRBD1 (6 bases). CDR3 length equals 16 residues. Trimming took 4 bases from V and 4 from J, leaving 19 bases between them. The germline V gene has CDR1 SGDLS and CDR2 YYNGEE. CDR3 DNA sequence: TGTGCCAGCAGCAAAACCCCCTTCTCAGGGGCAGATACGCAGTATTTT. Translating gives CASSKTPFSGADTQYF.

This chain joins TRBV9 and TRBJ2-7; 11 bases fit TRBD2. V lost 3 bases to trimming and J lost 4 bases; unmatched junction nucleotides: 9. Germline values: CDR1 SGDLS, CDR2 YYNGEE. This CDR3 has 16 amino acids. DNA of the CDR3: TGTGCCAGCAGCGCCGATGGGGGACTAGCGGCGTACGAGCAGTACTTC. This encodes CASSADGGLAAYEQYF.

This clonotype was recorded at least ten times. The genes are TRBV12-3 or TRBV12-4 and TRBJ2-3; a weak D match, TRBD1 (6 bases). The V gene lost 1 base and the J gene lost 13 bases, with 15 bases spanning the gap. This CDR3 has 13 amino acids. CDR3 sequence: CASSLESSGHEYF. As DNA, the CDR3 is TGTGCCAGCAGTTTAGAGTCCTCGGGACATGAGTATTTT.

The V and J genes are TRBV5-1 and TRBJ2-7, with 8 bases fitting TRBD1. The CDR3 contains 16 residues. Germline V gene lookup returns CDR1 SGHRS and CDR2 YFSETQ. Losses at the gene ends were 5 bases for V and 6 bases for J; bases not matched to a gene: 16. The chain's CDR3 is CASSLSWGTGFSEQYF. In nucleotides, the CDR3 is TGCGCCAGCAGTTTGTCATGGGGGACAGGTTTTTCCGAGCAGTACTTC.

This clonotype was found a few times. The CDR3 protein is CASSLYGLRDTNYGYTF. For the CDR3, the DNA is TGTGCCAGCAGTTTGTATGGCCTCAGGGACACTAACTATGGCTACACCTTC. The chain links TRBV12-3 or TRBV12-4 to TRBJ1-2; possibly TRBD1 for D (6 bases). The V end lost 3 bases, the J end lost 0 bases, and 17 bases lay between the germline ends. The CDR3 runs 17 residues.

Only a few counts were recorded for this clonotype. The chain links TRBV7-2 to TRBJ1-6, with TRBD1 as a possible D gene (6 bases). Trimming took 1 base from V and 8 from J, leaving 15 bases between them. Germline V gives CDR1 SGHTA, CDR2 FQGNSA. The CDR3 is 16 amino acids. The chain's CDR3 is CASSLGTSQGHSPLHF. The CDR3 coding sequence is TGTGCCAGCAGCTTAGGAACGAGTCAGGGGCATTCACCCCTCCACTTT. Combining the CDR3 with reference TRBV7-2 and TRBJ1-6 gives the whole variable domain GAGVSQSPSNKVTEKGKDVELRCDPISGHTALYWYRQSLGQGLEFLIYFQGNSAPDKSGLPSDRFSAERTGGSVSTLTIQRTQQEDSAVYLCASSLGTSQGHSPLHFGNGTRLTVT.

The CDR3 loop is CASSQGRPGLAGPANTDTQYF. CDR3 DNA: TGTGCCAGCAGCCAAGGACGTCCGGGACTAGCGGGGCCCGCTAACACAGATACGCAGTATTTT. This sequence joins TRBV14 and TRBJ2-3; 13 bases map to TRBD2. J was trimmed by 2 bases and V by 1 base; bases with no gene match: 15. CDR3 length: 21 residues. CDR1 SGHDN and CDR2 FVKESK come from the germline V gene.

This clonotype was counted only a few times. One junction end does not reproduce the germline sequence, and a read error may be involved. The V and J genes are TRBV2 and TRBJ2-5; D is uncertain. The CDR3 extends over 11 amino acids. Germline loops: CDR1 SNHLY, CDR2 FYNNEI. The CDR3 DNA reads TGTGCCAGCAGGGAAGAAGAGACCCAGTACTTC. Its protein is CASREEETQYF.

There are a few counts of this clonotype. The chain links TRBV4-3 to TRBJ2-1; a weak D match, TRBD1 (6 bases). The CDR3 totals 15 residues. The germline V and J ends were trimmed by 1 base and 7 bases, with 14 bases remaining between them. Germline loops: CDR1 LGHNA, CDR2 YSLEER. CDR3 residues: CASSQGPGQKNEQFF. CDR3 in DNA: TGCGCCAGCAGCCAAGGACCCGGACAGAAAAATGAGCAGTTCTTC.

J is TRBJ1-1 and V is TRBV6-2 or TRBV6-3; D gene uncertain. Per the germline V gene, CDR1 is MNHEY and CDR2 is SVGEGT. V was clipped by 3 bases and J by 4 bases, with 9 bases between them. The CDR3 runs to 13 residues. This CDR3 reads CASSYRRLTEAFF. In DNA form, the CDR3 reads TGTGCCAGCAGTTATCGGCGGCTCACTGAAGCTTTCTTT.

V usage is TRBV4-1 and J usage is TRBJ1-6; D not certain. This CDR3 region has 19 residues. Trimming removed 4 bases at V and 2 bases at J, with 21 bases between. CDR1 MGHRA and CDR2 YSYEKL come from the germline V gene. The CDR3 sequence is CASSPAYKGSRTYNSPLHF. The CDR3 DNA is TGCGCCAGCAGCCCGGCCTATAAGGGAAGCAGGACCTATAATTCACCCCTCCACTTT.

Comment on this clonotype: A much larger clone lies a single base off, so this may be a read error. This chain links TRBV20-1 with TRBJ2-3; 8 bases are a match to TRBD2. Trimming cost V 5 bases and J 3 bases; bases outside gene matches: 4. The CDR3 totals 13 residues. From germline, CDR1 is DFQATT and CDR2 SNEGSKA (reference sequence). The CDR3 bases are TGCAGTGCTGGAGGGACTAGGACAGATACGCAGTATTTT. Its translation: CSAGGTRTDTQYF.

This clonotype was seen ten or more times. The rearrangement joins TRBV29-1 to TRBJ2-5, with 11 bases matching TRBD2. Trimming took 4 bases from V and 4 from J; bases not matched to a gene: 2. The CDR3 sequence is 13 residues long. Germline values: CDR1 SQVTM, CDR2 ANQGSEA. CDR3 sequence: CSVAGLAVETQYF. The CDR3 DNA sequence: TGCAGCGTTGCGGGACTAGCGGTAGAGACCCAGTACTTC.

The chain is built from TRBV3-1 and TRBJ2-7; D uncertain. Deletions cut 4 bases from V and 0 bases from J, with 7 bases between. Germline V gene sequence: CDR1 LGHDT, CDR2 YNNKEL (reference sequence). The CDR3 length is 13 residues. The CDR3 spells CASSRPDSYEQYF. The DNA for the CDR3 is TGTGCCAGCAGCCGTCCAGACTCCTACGAGCAGTACTTC.

The V call is TRBV7-2, the J call TRBJ2-3; D might be TRBD1 or TRBD2, each matching 5 bases. This CDR3 has 15 residues. The V gene's germline CDR1 is SGHTA and CDR2 FQGNSA. V shed 2 bases and J shed 4 bases, with 13 bases lying between them. The CDR3 nucleotides are TGTGCCAGCAGCTTACAGGGAGCAATATCAGATACGCAGTATTTT. It specifies CASSLQGAISDTQYF.

The chain recombines TRBV6-2 or TRBV6-3 with TRBJ1-2; a possible D gene is TRBD1 (5 bases). V was clipped by 4 bases and J by 2 bases, with 8 bases between them. CDR1 MNHEY and CDR2 SVGEGT come from the germline V gene. This CDR3 spans 13 amino acids. CDR3 sequence (DNA): TGTGCCAGCAGTTCCGGGACCAACTATGGCTACACCTTC. Its protein product is CASSSGTNYGYTF.

The genes are TRBV6-2 or TRBV6-3 and TRBJ2-3; no reliable D call. V shed 7 bases and J shed 3 bases, with 11 bases lying between them. CDR1 is MNHEY, CDR2 SVGEGT, per germline. The length of the CDR3 is 13 residues. The CDR3 DNA is TGTGCCAGCACCCTCCCCGGGACAGATACGCAGTATTTT. Translation: CASTLPGTDTQYF.